The table lists the clone carrying this TCR beta chain with a few counts. Its matching antigen is unknown. The sample originates from a study of identical twins. The germline CDR1 and CDR2 sequences are SGHRS and YFSETQ. CDR3 length: 15 residues. Deletions cut 4 bases from V and 0 bases from J, with 10 bases between. Study results and caveats: Cord blood's abundant beta clonotypes had fewer insertions, unlike memory repertoires. Where out-of-frame alpha sequences were twin-shared, they showed excess low generation probability.

From the 5' RACE reads, TCRdb called clonotypes with MiXCR, one entry per CDR3 protein. The table has approximately 490,000 distinct CDR3 sequences, about a fifth seen once. The sample was also reused in another study, on yellow fever vaccine responses in identical twins. Per that paper: Twin vaccine T cell responses reportedly seemed partly convergent, partly personalized.

The receptor was isolated from a woman between 18 and 30 years old in good health. This chain connects TRBV5-1 to TRBJ1-4, with D maybe TRBD1 (5 bases). The sequencing sample was made of CD4+ T cells sorted from blood. Written as DNA, the CDR3 is TGCGCCAGCAGCAACGACAGCACAACTAATGAAAAACTGTTTTTT. Encoded protein: CASSNDSTTNEKLFF.